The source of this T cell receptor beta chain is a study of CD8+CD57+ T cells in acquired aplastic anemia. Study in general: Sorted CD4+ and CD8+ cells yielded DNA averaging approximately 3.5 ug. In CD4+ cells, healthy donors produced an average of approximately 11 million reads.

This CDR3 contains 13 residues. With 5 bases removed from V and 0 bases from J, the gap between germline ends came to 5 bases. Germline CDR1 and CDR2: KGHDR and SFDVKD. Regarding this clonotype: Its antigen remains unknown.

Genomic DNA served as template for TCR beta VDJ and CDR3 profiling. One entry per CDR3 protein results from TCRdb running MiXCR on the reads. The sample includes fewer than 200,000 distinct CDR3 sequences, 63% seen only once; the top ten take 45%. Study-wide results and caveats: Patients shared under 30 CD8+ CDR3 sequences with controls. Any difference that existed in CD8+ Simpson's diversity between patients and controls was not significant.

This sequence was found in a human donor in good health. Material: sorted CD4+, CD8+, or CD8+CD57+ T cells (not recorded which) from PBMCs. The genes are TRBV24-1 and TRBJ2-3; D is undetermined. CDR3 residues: CATSGASTDTQYF. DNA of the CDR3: TGTGCCACCAGTGGAGCTAGCACAGATACGCAGTATTTT.